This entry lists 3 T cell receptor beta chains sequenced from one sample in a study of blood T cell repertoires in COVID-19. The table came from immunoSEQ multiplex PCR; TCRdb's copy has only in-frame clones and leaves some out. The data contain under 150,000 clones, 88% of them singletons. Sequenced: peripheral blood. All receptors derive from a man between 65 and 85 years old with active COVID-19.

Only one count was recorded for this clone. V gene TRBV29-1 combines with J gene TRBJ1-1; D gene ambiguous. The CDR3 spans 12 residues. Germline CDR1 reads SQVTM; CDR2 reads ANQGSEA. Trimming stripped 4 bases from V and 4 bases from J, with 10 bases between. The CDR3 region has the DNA TGCAGCGTTGGGGTAGCTGGCACTGAAGCTTTCTTT. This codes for CSVGVAGTEAFF.

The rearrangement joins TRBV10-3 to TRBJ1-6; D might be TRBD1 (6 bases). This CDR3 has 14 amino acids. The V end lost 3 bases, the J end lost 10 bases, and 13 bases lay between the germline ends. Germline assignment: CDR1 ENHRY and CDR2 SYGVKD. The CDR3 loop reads CAISDIGGTSPLHF. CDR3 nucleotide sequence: TGTGCCATCAGTGATATAGGGGGAACCTCACCCCTCCACTTT.

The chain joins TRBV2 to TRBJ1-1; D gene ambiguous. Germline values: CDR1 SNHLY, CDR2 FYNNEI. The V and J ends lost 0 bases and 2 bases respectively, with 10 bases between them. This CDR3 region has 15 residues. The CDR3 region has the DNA TGTGCCAGCAGTGAAGCGGGCGCCCCCAACACTGAAGCTTTCTTT. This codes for CASSEAGAPNTEAFF.